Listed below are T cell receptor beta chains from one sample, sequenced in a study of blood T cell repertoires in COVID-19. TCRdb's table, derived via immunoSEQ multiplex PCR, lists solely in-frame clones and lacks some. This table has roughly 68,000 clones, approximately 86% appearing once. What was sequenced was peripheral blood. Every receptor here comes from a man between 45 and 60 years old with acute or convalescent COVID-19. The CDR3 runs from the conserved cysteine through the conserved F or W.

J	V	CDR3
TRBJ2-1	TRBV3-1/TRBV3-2	CASGDTLYNEQFF
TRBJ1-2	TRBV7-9	CASSTGATNYGYTF
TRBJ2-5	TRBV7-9	CASSPGTGVETQYF
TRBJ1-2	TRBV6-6	CASSQRRDRSGYGYTF
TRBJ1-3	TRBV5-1	CASSMTSDRGNTIYF
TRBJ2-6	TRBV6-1	CASSDEYSPGANVLTF
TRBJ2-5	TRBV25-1	CASSDRGETQYF
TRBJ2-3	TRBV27	CASSPTGVAGVDTQYF
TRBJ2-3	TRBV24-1	CATSDPSGGEDTQYF
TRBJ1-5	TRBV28	CASSWDSTSNQPQHF
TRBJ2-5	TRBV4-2	CASSKAGTGAVETQYF
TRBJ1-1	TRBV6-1	CASSDDSQLNTEAFF
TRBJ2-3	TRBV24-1	CATSERGRADTQYF
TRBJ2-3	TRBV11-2	CASSRLQGNTDTQYF
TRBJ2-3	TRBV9	CASSQRAGAPHGQYF
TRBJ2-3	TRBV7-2	CAGRGLAPDTQYF
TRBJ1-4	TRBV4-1	CASSQERWGTGGFEKLFF
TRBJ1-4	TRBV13	CASSTRTPDNEKLFF
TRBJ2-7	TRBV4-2	CASSGRLGEAYEQYF
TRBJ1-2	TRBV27	CASSPTIRGLSYGYTF
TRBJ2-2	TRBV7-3	CASSLSGGQGGTGELFF
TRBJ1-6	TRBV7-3	CASSLLSGSYNSPLHF
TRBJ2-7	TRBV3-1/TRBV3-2	CASSQFVGRPYEQYF
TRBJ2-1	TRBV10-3	CAISPGTGGYNEQFF
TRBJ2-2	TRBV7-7	CASSLTGTGELFF
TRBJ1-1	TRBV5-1	CASSVGQFNTEAFF
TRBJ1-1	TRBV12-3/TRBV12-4	CASSLILRSEAFF
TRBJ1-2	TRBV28	CASKRGYGYTF
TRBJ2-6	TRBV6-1	CASSEYGYGANVLTF
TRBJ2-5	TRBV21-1	CASSTNSETQYF
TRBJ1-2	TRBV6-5	CASMPGQGWGYTF
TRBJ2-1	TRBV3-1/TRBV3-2	CASSPGASGGARQFF
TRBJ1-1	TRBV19	CASSDGRGTEAFF
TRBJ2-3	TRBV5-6	CASSYGLAGGPSTDTQYF
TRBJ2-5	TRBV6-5	CASSFDGGGGAETQYF
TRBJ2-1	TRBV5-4	CASSLASGGAYNEQFF
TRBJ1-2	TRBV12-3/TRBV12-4	CASSPGNYGYTF
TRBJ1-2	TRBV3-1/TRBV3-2	CASSQGSSGYTF
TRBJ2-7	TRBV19	CASSLGTGPYEQYF
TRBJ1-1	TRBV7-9	CASSATGGEGTEAFF
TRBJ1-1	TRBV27	CASNDSPNTEAFF
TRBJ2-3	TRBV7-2	CASSLNPMGADTQYF
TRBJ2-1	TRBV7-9	CASSLARGGGALYNEQFF
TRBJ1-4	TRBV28	CASSLGQGGKEKLFF
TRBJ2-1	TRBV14	CASSQPGEPYNEQFF